The 10 T cell receptor beta chains presented below share a single source sample, sequenced in a study of T cells in Graves' hyperthyroidism and ophthalmopathy. What was amplified from RNA transcripts were TCR beta CDR3 regions. Primed by the HTBI set, a first-round RT-PCR was run on the TCR CDR3. One entry per CDR3 protein results from TCRdb running MiXCR on the multiplex PCR reads. The profile shows hundreds of thousands of distinct CDR3 sequences, about 14% of them singletons. Sequenced material: blood. The receptors were gathered from a woman aged 45-59 years with Graves' ophthalmopathy.

Only a few counts were recorded for this clonotype. The chain has TRBV4-1 and TRBJ2-2, with TRBD2 as a possible D gene (5 bases). Germline CDR1 and CDR2: MGHRA and YSYEKL. The CDR3 length is 15 residues. V was clipped by 0 bases and J by 6 bases, with 11 bases between them. The CDR3: CASSQEGGWAGELFF. CDR3 coding DNA: TGCGCCAGCAGCCAAGAAGGCGGGTGGGCCGGGGAGCTGTTTTTT.

The chain couples TRBV28 to TRBJ1-5, with a tentative D call TRBD1 (6 bases). The CDR3 totals 16 residues. V lost 5 bases, J lost 2 bases, and 16 bases lay in between. The germline gives CDR1 MDHEN, CDR2 SYDVKM. The CDR3 loop is CASSHPQGLRNQPQHF. CDR3 nucleotides: TGTGCCAGCAGTCACCCACAGGGTCTGCGCAATCAGCCCCAGCATTTT.

Remarks on this clonotype: With a much larger clone just one base away, this may be a read error. The chain employs TRBV7-8 and TRBJ1-5; the match to TRBD1 covers 8 bases. Gene TRBJ2-3 matches the end of the DNA better, so the J call may be wrong. The CDR3 is 17 residues long. The germline CDR1 and CDR2 sequences are SGHVS and FQNEAQ. CDR3: CASSSYPGQENNQPQYF. Written as DNA, the CDR3 is TGTGCCAGCAGCTCATATCCGGGACAGGAGAACAATCAGCCCCAGTATTTT.

This clonotype was picked up many times. The chain has TRBV27 and TRBJ2-1; 8 bases fit TRBD2. V trimming: 5 bases; J trimming: 3 bases; junction bases outside the gene matches: 9. The CDR3 contains 16 residues. Germline V gives CDR1 MNHEY, CDR2 SMNVEV (reference sequence). The CDR3 nucleotides are TGTGCCAGCAGTCGGCGTCGGGAGGGGAACTACAATGAGCAGTTCTTC. Translating it yields CASSRRREGNYNEQFF.

This chain uses TRBV7-2 with TRBJ2-3, with 7 positions matching TRBD2. V was clipped by 6 bases and J by 3 bases; unmatched bases: 9. Germline V gene data show CDR1 as SGHTA and CDR2 as FQGNSA. The CDR3 contains 15 residues. CDR3 coding DNA: TGTGCCAGCAGACTAGGAGGCGGGAGAACAGATACGCAGTATTTT. This codes for CASRLGGGRTDTQYF. The variable domain in full, completed from reference TRBV7-2 and TRBJ2-3, reads GAGVSQSPSNKVTEKGKDVELRCDPISGHTALYWYRQSLGQGLEFLIYFQGNSAPDKSGLPSDRFSAERTGGSVSTLTIQRTQQEDSAVYLCASRLGGGRTDTQYFGPGTRLTVL.

V gene TRBV29-1 combines with J gene TRBJ2-1, with D hard to call. Per germline, CDR1 SQVTM and CDR2 ANQGSEA. Trimming removed 5 bases at V and 0 bases at J, with 11 bases between. The CDR3 runs 14 residues. The CDR3 sequence is CSVCVGSSYNEQFF. The CDR3 coding sequence is TGCAGCGTTTGTGTCGGCAGCTCCTACAATGAGCAGTTCTTC.

This chain connects TRBV5-1 to TRBJ1-4; D remains unclear. This CDR3 has 15 residues. CDR1 and CDR2 from the germline V gene are SGHRS and YFSETQ. V dropped 1 base and J dropped 6 bases, with 13 bases sitting between them. The CDR3 DNA reads as TGCGCCAGCAGCTTGACGGGATTTCGGGATGAAAAACTGTTTTTT. Translation: CASSLTGFRDEKLFF.

This clonotype was seen more than once but under ten times. This chain connects TRBV28 to TRBJ1-3; D not certain. Trimming shortened V by 6 bases and J by 0 bases, and 9 bases separated the two germline ends. This CDR3 has 14 amino acids. Germline V gene data show CDR1 as MDHEN and CDR2 as SYDVKM. CDR3 in amino acids: CASRGPISGNTIYF. The CDR3 nucleotides read TGTGCCAGCAGAGGGCCCATCTCTGGAAACACCATATATTTT.

This clonotype has a count of ten or more. The rearrangement links TRBV27 to TRBJ1-6; the D gene is possibly TRBD1 (5 bases). This CDR3 is 19 amino acids long. Germline CDR1 is MNHEY and CDR2 is SMNVEV (reference sequence). The V and J ends lost 1 base and 4 bases respectively, with 20 bases between them. This CDR3 reads CASSLYSSTWGSYNSPLHF. The CDR3 nucleotides read TGTGCCAGCAGTTTATACTCATCAACCTGGGGGTCATATAATTCACCCCTCCACTTT.

The V gene is TRBV4-2, the J gene TRBJ2-7; 7 positions agree with TRBD1. This CDR3 has 15 amino acids. Looked up from germline, CDR1 is LGHNA and CDR2 is YNFKEQ. The J segment lost 3 bases and the V segment lost 4 bases, leaving 9 bases of the junction unmatched. The CDR3 DNA reads TGTGCCAGCAGCCCAATAAGACAGGGTCTCTACGAGCAGTACTTC. Amino acid sequence: CASSPIRQGLYEQYF.